The 26 T cell receptor beta chains reported below all come from one sample, sequenced in a study of shared clonotypes between healthy human individuals. Naive CD8 isolation took CD45RO-negative cells positively selected for CCR7 and excluded terminally differentiated effector memory CD45RA+ cells. Assay used: immunoSEQ multiplex PCR; TCRdb lists only in-frame clones, some missing. The sample holds roughly 2.1 million clones, 85% to 95% seen once. Source material: naive CD8+ T cells from PBMCs. Receptors originate from a man in his late teens or twenties in good health. Some clones in this sample may be carry-over from other donors' samples.

The chain links TRBV19 to TRBJ1-1, with TRBD1 as a possible D gene (5 bases). Trimming pared 2 bases from V and 0 bases from J, leaving 19 bases between. The CDR3 covers 18 residues. Germline loops: CDR1 LNHDA, CDR2 SQIVND (reference sequence). CDR3 coding DNA: TGTGCCAGTAGTATACGCCGAGCGGGGCAGAACTTGAACACTGAAGCTTTCTTT. It codes for CASSIRRAGQNLNTEAFF.

The chain is built from TRBV5-4 and TRBJ1-1; no reliable D call. The V end lost 4 bases, the J end lost 4 bases, and 14 bases lay between the germline ends. The CDR3 is 14 amino acids. The germline gives CDR1 SGHNT, CDR2 YYREEE (reference sequence). The CDR3 DNA follows: TGTGCCAGCAGCCCGGAGACCTCGGGCACTGAAGCTTTCTTT. It yields the protein CASSPETSGTEAFF.

The chain couples TRBV21-1 to TRBJ1-1; whether TRBD1, the table's D call, matches the DNA was not checked. TRBV21-1 counts as a pseudogene. This CDR3 comprises 14 residues. The CDR3 DNA reads as TGTGCCAGCAGCCCCCTGGGGGCCATTGCTGAAGCTTTCTTT. Its translation: CASSPLGAIAEAFF.

J is TRBJ2-7 and V is TRBV28, with D possibly being TRBD2 (6 bases). V was shortened by 10 bases and J by 5 bases, with 18 bases between the two germline ends. The CDR3 length is 13 residues. CDR1 is MDHEN, CDR2 SYDVKM, per germline. The CDR3 DNA sequence: TGTGCCATCTCGGGGGACTTCCTAAACGAGCAGTACTTC. Protein product: CAISGDFLNEQYF.

V and J are TRBV5-1 and TRBJ1-2; 8 bases line up with TRBD1. Per the germline V gene, CDR1 is SGHRS and CDR2 is YFSETQ. The CDR3 consists of 14 residues. V trimming: 0 bases; J trimming: 5 bases; junction bases outside the gene matches: 3. This CDR3 reads CASSLGGQAYGYTF. In DNA form, the CDR3 reads TGCGCCAGCAGCTTGGGGGGACAGGCTTATGGCTACACCTTC. Based on the CDR3 plus reference TRBV5-1 and TRBJ1-2, the full variable domain is KAGVTQTPRYLIKTRGQQVTLSCSPISGHRSVSWYQQTPGQGLQFLFEYFSETQRNKGNFPGRFSGRQFSNSRSEMNVSTLELGDSALYLCASSLGGQAYGYTFGSGTRLTVV.

DNA of the CDR3: TGTGCCAGTAGTACAGGGGAGGACAGAAACATTCAGTACTTC. This codes for CASSTGEDRNIQYF. The chain joins TRBV19 to TRBJ2-4; D tentatively fits TRBD1 or TRBD2 (6 bases each). V shed 4 bases and J shed 6 bases, with 13 bases lying between them. Germline V CDR1 and CDR2: LNHDA, SQIVND (reference sequence). There are 14 residues in the CDR3.

The rearrangement joins TRBV5-4 to TRBJ1-3, with D tentatively TRBD1 (6 bases). The germline CDR1 and CDR2 sequences are SGHNT and YYREEE (reference sequence). The CDR3 spans 15 residues. Trimming stripped 0 bases from V and 2 bases from J, with 9 bases between. CDR3 sequence: CASSLDRATGNTIYF. Written as DNA, the CDR3 is TGTGCCAGCAGCTTGGACAGGGCAACTGGAAACACCATATATTTT.

The V gene is TRBV9, the J gene TRBJ2-2; TRBD1 matches 7 bases. Germline V gives CDR1 SGDLS, CDR2 YYNGEE. V dropped 8 bases and J dropped 3; count of bases not matched to a gene: 7. CDR3 length equals 14 residues. The CDR3 loop reads CARERGGDTGELFF. For the CDR3, the DNA is TGTGCCAGGGAGAGAGGGGGCGACACCGGGGAGCTGTTTTTT.

The genes are TRBV6-4 and TRBJ2-7, with 8 bases aligning to TRBD1. Germline V gene data show CDR1 as MRHNA and CDR2 as SNTAGT. V shed 1 base, J shed 2 bases, and the junction held 10 bases outside the gene matches. This CDR3 region has 17 residues. The CDR3 loop is CASSDFNRDRPTYEQYF. As DNA, the CDR3 is TGTGCCAGCAGTGACTTTAACCGGGACAGGCCCACCTACGAGCAGTACTTC.

The chain employs TRBV7-9 and TRBJ2-2; TRBD2 agrees at 7 bases. Germline V gene lookup returns CDR1 SEHNR and CDR2 FQNEAQ (reference sequence). V gave up 4 bases and J gave up 1 base; unmatched junction bases: 9. The CDR3 extends over 17 amino acids. The CDR3 is CASSSESRGGNTGELFF. The CDR3 DNA follows: TGTGCCAGCAGCTCCGAGTCACGCGGGGGGAACACCGGGGAGCTGTTTTTT.

In this sample, this clone turned up once. This rearrangement joins TRBV6-5 to TRBJ1-1, with D unresolved. Per the germline V gene, CDR1 is MNHEY and CDR2 is SVGAGI. The CDR3 consists of 15 residues. Trimming pared 2 bases from V and 1 base from J, leaving 11 bases between. CDR3 protein: CASSYGLGGNTEAFF. The CDR3 nucleotides are TGTGCCAGCAGTTACGGCCTGGGAGGGAACACTGAAGCTTTCTTT.

The chain has TRBV30 and TRBJ1-5; D unclear. Trimming removed 0 bases from V and 7 bases from J, with 16 bases in between. The CDR3 loop spans 15 amino acids. Looked up from germline, CDR1 is GTSNPN and CDR2 is SVGIG (reference sequence). CDR3 loop: CAWSVRSVGVQPQHF. The CDR3 nucleotides are TGTGCCTGGAGTGTACGGAGCGTTGGTGTCCAGCCCCAGCATTTT.

V is TRBV28 and J is TRBJ2-7; D gene ambiguous. Trimming left V 3 bases short and J 5 bases short, with 11 bases between. Germline CDR1 MDHEN, CDR2 SYDVKM. The CDR3 loop spans 13 amino acids. CDR3 nucleotide sequence: TGTGCCAGCAGTTTGTATGGGATCCACGAGCAGTACTTC. It is translated as CASSLYGIHEQYF.

Written as DNA, the CDR3 is TGTGCCAGCAGCCCCGGGACAGCTTCCGTTTATGGCTACACCTTC. Residues: CASSPGTASVYGYTF. The gene calls are TRBV5-5 and TRBJ1-2; TRBD1 agrees at 7 bases. The V gene end was trimmed by 4 bases and the J gene end by 5 bases; junction bases not matched to a gene: 11. CDR1 SGHKS and CDR2 YYEKEE come from the germline V gene (reference sequence). This CDR3 contains 15 residues.

The rearrangement joins TRBV5-4 to TRBJ1-1; D unresolved. Deletions cut 0 bases from V and 1 base from J, with 7 bases between. Germline V gene lookup returns CDR1 SGHNT and CDR2 YYREEE (reference sequence). The CDR3 extends over 14 amino acids. Written as DNA, the CDR3 is TGTGCCAGCAGCTTGGATCTACGGAACACTGAAGCTTTCTTT. Translating gives CASSLDLRNTEAFF.

The J gene is TRBJ2-2, the V gene TRBV7-2, with D unresolved. The germline V and J ends were trimmed by 5 bases and 4 bases, with 11 bases remaining between them. The V gene's germline CDR1 is SGHTA and CDR2 FQGNSA. There are 14 residues in the CDR3. The DNA of the CDR3 is TGTGCCAGCAGCCCTAACCGGATCACCGGGGAGCTGTTTTTT. This translates into CASSPNRITGELFF. Looking up the rest from reference TRBV7-2 and TRBJ2-2 gives the full variable domain: GAGVSQSPSNKVTEKGKDVELRCDPISGHTALYWYRQSLGQGLEFLIYFQGNSAPDKSGLPSDRFSAERTGGSVSTLTIQRTQQEDSAVYLCASSPNRITGELFFGEGSRLTVL.

The chain employs TRBV9 and TRBJ1-1; 8 bases agree with TRBD1. The CDR3 extends over 15 amino acids. Germline V gives CDR1 SGDLS, CDR2 YYNGEE. The V gene end was trimmed by 4 bases and the J gene end by 4 bases; junction bases not matched to a gene: 9. CDR3 nucleotides: TGTGCCAGCAGCCTAACAGGGGGGGCGACCACTGAAGCTTTCTTT. This translates into CASSLTGGATTEAFF.

CDR3 DNA sequence: TGTGCCAGCAGTCCCAGGGAACTAGAGCCGCAGTATTTT. Translation gives CASSPRELEPQYF. The gene calls are TRBV6-5 and TRBJ2-3; D is possibly TRBD1 or TRBD2 (5 bases each). Trimming removed 5 bases at V and 10 bases at J, with 16 bases between. The CDR3 has 13 amino acids. Germline CDR1 is MNHEY and CDR2 is SVGAGI.

This clone was counted between two and nine times. The V call is TRBV30, the J call TRBJ2-7; 7 bases agree with TRBD2. Germline V gene data show CDR1 as GTSNPN and CDR2 as SVGIG (reference sequence). The CDR3 is 12 amino acids. Unmatched junction bases numbered 4, after V lost 4 bases and J lost 4 bases. The CDR3 loop is CAWKGLPYEQYF. CDR3 in DNA: TGTGCCTGGAAGGGACTACCGTACGAGCAGTACTTC.

Only a few counts were recorded for this clone. The chain employs TRBV10-2 and TRBJ1-1; the D gene is possibly TRBD1 (5 bases). The CDR3 has 11 amino acids. With 4 bases removed from V and 7 bases from J, the gap between germline ends came to 7 bases. Germline values: CDR1 WSHSY, CDR2 SAAADI. The CDR3 DNA sequence: TGCGCCAGCAGTGGACAGATTGAAGCTTTCTTT. It translates to CASSGQIEAFF.

V and J are TRBV7-3 and TRBJ2-1; no reliable D call. CDR1 is SGHTA, CDR2 FQGTGA, per germline. The CDR3 runs 15 residues. V was trimmed by 5 bases and J by 4 bases, leaving 15 bases between them. The CDR3 sequence: CASSLEKGSYNEQFF. The DNA for the CDR3 is TGTGCCAGCAGCCTGGAAAAGGGAAGTTACAATGAGCAGTTCTTC.

This clone appeared once. The rearrangement joins TRBV29-1 to TRBJ2-1; tentatively, D is TRBD1 (6 bases). The CDR3 covers 17 residues. The germline gives CDR1 SQVTM, CDR2 ANQGSEA. V shed 4 bases and J shed 1 base, with 20 bases lying between them. CDR3 protein: CSVVPSSTGRSYNEQFF. For the CDR3, the DNA is TGCAGCGTTGTTCCCTCATCAACAGGGCGATCCTACAATGAGCAGTTCTTC.

Remarks on this clone: The sample has other DNA sequences that encode this CDR3 too. This chain connects TRBV13 to TRBJ2-1; D perhaps matches TRBD1 (5 bases). This CDR3 region has 15 residues. Germline CDR1 is PRHDT and CDR2 is FYEKMQ (reference sequence). The V gene lost 0 bases and the J gene lost 0 bases, with 6 bases spanning the gap. The CDR3 nucleotides read TGTGCCAGCAGCTTAGGGCAGGGCTCCTACAATGAGCAGTTCTTC. Translation gives CASSLGQGSYNEQFF. The complete variable domain, with remaining parts taken from reference TRBV13 and TRBJ2-1, reads AAGVIQSPRHLIKEKRETATLKCYPIPRHDTVYWYQQGPGQDPQFLISFYEKMQSDKGSIPDRFSAQQFSDYHSELNMSSLELGDSALYFCASSLGQGSYNEQFFGPGTRLTVL.

In this sample, this clone turned up a few times. The chain employs TRBV7-8 and TRBJ2-2; 9 positions match TRBD1. The V gene end was trimmed by 5 bases and the J gene end by 4 bases; junction bases not matched to a gene: 11. The germline V gene encodes CDR1 SGHVS and CDR2 FQNEAQ. The CDR3 is 17 residues long. CDR3 in DNA: TGTGCCAGCAGCATGTCTTCCGGGACAGGGACCACCGGGGAGCTGTTTTTT. Translating gives CASSMSSGTGTTGELFF.

The chain couples TRBV5-5 to TRBJ2-6, with D uncertain. Germline V CDR1 and CDR2: SGHKS, YYEKEE (reference sequence). The CDR3 spans 19 residues. Deletions cut 2 bases from V and 0 bases from J, with 18 bases between. This CDR3 is CASSLPTPNPRSGANVLTF. The CDR3 DNA reads TGTGCCAGCAGCTTACCTACCCCGAATCCCCGCTCTGGGGCCAACGTCCTGACTTTC.

This rearrangement joins TRBV6-5 to TRBJ2-7; 7 bases line up with TRBD1. In germline, CDR1 is MNHEY, CDR2 SVGAGI. J gave up 4 bases and V 1 base, and 4 bases lay outside the gene matches. CDR3 size: 14 residues. CDR3: CASSYWPGGYEQYF. The CDR3 region has the DNA TGTGCCAGCAGTTACTGGCCAGGGGGATACGAGCAGTACTTC.